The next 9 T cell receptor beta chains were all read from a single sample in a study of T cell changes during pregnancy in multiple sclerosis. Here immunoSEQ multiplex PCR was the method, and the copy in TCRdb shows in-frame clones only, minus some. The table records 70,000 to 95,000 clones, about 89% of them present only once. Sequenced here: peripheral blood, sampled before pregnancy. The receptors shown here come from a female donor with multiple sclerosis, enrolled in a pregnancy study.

The CDR3 is CSVDSDGGETQYF. The CDR3 nucleotides are TGCAGCGTTGATAGCGACGGGGGGGAGACCCAGTACTTC. The rearrangement uses TRBV29-1 and TRBJ2-5; 7 nucleotides match TRBD2. The CDR3 spans 13 residues. Trimming at V came to 3 bases and at J to 5 bases, leaving 6 bases not matched to a gene. Germline loops: CDR1 SQVTM, CDR2 ANQGSEA.

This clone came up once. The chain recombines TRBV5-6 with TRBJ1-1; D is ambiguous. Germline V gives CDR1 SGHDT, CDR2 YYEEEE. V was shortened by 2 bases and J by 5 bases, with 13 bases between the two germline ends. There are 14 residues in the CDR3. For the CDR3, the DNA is TGTGCCAGCAGCTTAACGGGAGGAGGTACTGAAGCTTTCTTT. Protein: CASSLTGGGTEAFF.

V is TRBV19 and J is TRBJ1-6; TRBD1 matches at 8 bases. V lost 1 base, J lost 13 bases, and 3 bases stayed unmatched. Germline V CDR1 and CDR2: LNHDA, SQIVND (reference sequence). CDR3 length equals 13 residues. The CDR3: CASSIVAGGPLHF. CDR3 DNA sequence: TGTGCCAGTAGTATAGTGGCAGGGGGCCCCCTCCACTTT.

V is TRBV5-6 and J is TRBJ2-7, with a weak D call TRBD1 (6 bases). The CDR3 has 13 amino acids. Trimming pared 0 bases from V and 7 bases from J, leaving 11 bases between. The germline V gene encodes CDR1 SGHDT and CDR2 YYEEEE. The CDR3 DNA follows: TGTGCCAGCAGCTTGGAGACCACAGGGGAGCAGTACTTC. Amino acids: CASSLETTGEQYF.

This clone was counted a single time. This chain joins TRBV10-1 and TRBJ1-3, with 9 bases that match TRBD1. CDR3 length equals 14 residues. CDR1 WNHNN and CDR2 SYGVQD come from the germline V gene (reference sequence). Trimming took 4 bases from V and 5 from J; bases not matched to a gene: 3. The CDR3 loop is CASSAGTGRNTIYF. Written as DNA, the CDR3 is TGCGCCAGCAGTGCCGGGACAGGGAGAAACACCATATATTTT.

The CDR3 sequence: CASSRDRVEEQYF. For the CDR3, the DNA is TGCGCCAGCAGTAGGGACAGGGTAGAAGAGCAGTACTTC. The chain links TRBV10-2 to TRBJ2-7; 9 bases line up with TRBD1. The CDR3 consists of 13 residues. Germline CDR1 reads WSHSY; CDR2 reads SAAADI. V shed 5 bases and J 7 bases; nucleotides not matched to a gene: 6.

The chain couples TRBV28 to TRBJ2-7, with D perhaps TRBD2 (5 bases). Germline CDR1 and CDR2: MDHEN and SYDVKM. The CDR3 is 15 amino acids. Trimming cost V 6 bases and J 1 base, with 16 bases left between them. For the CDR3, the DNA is TGTGCCAGCAGGCCCCCGAGGGTAGGGTCCTACGAGCAGTACTTC. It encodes CASRPPRVGSYEQYF.

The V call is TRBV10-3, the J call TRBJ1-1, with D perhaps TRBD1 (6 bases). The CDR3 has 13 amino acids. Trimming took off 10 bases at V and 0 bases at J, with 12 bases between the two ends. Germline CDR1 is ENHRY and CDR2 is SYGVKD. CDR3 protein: CATGGGLNTEAFF. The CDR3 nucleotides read TGTGCCACCGGGGGGGGGCTGAACACTGAAGCTTTCTTT.

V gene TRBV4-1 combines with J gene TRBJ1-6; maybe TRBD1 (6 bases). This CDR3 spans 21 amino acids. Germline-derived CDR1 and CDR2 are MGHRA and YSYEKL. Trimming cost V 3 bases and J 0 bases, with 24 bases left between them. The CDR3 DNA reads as TGCGCCAGCAGCCACCGCCCATCGGGACACCTAGTTGCCTCCTATAATTCACCCCTCCACTTT. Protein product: CASSHRPSGHLVASYNSPLHF.